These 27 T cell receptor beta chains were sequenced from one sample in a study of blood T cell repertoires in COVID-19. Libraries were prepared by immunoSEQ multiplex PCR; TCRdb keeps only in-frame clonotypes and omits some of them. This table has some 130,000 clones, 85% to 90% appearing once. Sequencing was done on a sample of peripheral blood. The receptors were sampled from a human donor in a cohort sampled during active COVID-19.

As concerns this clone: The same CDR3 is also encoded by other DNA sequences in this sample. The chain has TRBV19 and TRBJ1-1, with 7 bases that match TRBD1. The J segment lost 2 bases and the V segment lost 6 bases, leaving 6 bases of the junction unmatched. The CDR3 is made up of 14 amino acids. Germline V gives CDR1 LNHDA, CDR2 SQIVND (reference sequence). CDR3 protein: CASRPTGSNTEAFF. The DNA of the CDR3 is TGTGCCAGTAGGCCGACAGGGAGTAACACTGAAGCTTTCTTT. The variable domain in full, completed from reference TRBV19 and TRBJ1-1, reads DGGITQSPKYLFRKEGQNVTLSCEQNLNHDAMYWYRQDPGQGLRLIYYSQIVNDFQKGDIAEGYSVSREKKESFPLTVTSAQKNPTAFYLCASRPTGSNTEAFFGQGTRLTVV.

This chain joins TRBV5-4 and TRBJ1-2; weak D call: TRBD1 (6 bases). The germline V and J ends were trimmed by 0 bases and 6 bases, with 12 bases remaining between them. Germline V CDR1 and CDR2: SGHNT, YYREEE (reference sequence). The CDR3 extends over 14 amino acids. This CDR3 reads CASSLVRGGDGYTF. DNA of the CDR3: TGTGCCAGCAGCTTGGTGAGGGGGGGAGATGGCTACACCTTC.

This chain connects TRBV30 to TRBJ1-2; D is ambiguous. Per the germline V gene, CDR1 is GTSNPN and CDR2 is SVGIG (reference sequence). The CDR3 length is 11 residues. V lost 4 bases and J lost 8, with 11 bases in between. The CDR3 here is CAWTPQAGYTF. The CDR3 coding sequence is TGTGCCTGGACTCCCCAAGCCGGCTACACCTTC.

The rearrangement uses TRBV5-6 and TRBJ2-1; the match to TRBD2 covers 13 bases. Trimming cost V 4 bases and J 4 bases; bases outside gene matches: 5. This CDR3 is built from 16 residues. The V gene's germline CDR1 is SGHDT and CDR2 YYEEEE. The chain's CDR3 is CASSVGTSGKYNEQFF. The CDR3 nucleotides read TGTGCCAGCAGCGTCGGGACTAGCGGGAAGTACAATGAGCAGTTCTTC.

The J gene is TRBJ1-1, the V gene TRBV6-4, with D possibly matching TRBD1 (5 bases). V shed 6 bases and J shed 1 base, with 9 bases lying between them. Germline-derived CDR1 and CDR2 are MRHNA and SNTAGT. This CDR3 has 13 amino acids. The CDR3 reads CASRLQENTEAFF. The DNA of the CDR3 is TGTGCCAGCAGACTACAGGAGAACACTGAAGCTTTCTTT.

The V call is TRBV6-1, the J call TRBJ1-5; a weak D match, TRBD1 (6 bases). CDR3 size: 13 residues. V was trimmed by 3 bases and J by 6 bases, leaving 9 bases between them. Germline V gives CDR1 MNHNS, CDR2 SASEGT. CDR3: CASSDQQGQPQHF. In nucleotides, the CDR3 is TGTGCCAGCAGTGACCAACAGGGTCAGCCCCAGCATTTT.

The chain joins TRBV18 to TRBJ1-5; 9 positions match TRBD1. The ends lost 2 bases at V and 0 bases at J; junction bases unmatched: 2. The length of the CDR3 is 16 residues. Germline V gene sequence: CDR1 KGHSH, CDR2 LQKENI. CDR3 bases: TGTGCCAGCTCACCAAGGGACAGGGTTAGCAATCAGCCCCAGCATTTT. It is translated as CASSPRDRVSNQPQHF.

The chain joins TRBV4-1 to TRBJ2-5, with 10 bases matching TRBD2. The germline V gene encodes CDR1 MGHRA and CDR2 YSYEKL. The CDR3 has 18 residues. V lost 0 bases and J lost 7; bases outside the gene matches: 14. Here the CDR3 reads CASSQEATGGAGGGTQYF. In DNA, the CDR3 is TGCGCCAGCAGCCAAGAAGCCACTGGGGGAGCGGGAGGGGGGACCCAGTACTTC.

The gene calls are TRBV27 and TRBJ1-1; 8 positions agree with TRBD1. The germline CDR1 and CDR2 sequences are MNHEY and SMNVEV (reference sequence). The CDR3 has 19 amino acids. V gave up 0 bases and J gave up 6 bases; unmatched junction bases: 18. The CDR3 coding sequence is TGTGCCAGCAGTTTATCCCCCGGACAGGGATCGGGTTTGGTCGCTGAAGCTTTCTTT. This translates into CASSLSPGQGSGLVAEAFF.

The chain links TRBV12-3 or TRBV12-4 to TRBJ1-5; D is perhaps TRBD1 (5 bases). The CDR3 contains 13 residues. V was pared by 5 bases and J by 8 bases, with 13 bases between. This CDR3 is CASSPDPGKPQHF. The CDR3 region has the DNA TGTGCCAGCAGTCCCGACCCAGGGAAGCCCCAGCATTTT.

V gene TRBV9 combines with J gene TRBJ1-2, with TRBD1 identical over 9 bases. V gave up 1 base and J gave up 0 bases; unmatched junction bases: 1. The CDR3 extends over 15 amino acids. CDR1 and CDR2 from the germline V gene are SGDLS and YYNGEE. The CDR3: CASSVRDRANYGYTF. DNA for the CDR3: TGTGCCAGCAGCGTACGGGACAGGGCTAACTATGGCTACACCTTC.

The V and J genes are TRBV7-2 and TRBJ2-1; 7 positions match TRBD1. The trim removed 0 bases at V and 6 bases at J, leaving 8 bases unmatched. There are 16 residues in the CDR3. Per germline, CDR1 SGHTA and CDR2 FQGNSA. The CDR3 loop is CASSLAPTGFGNEQFF. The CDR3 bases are TGTGCCAGCAGCTTAGCGCCGACAGGGTTCGGCAATGAGCAGTTCTTC.

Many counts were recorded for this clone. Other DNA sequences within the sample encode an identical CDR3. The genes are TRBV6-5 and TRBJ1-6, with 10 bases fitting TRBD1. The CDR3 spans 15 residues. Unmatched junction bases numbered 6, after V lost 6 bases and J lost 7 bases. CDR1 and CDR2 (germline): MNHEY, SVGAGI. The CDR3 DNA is TGTGCCAGCAGACGAGACAGGGGGCACAATTCACCCCTCCACTTT. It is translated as CASRRDRGHNSPLHF.

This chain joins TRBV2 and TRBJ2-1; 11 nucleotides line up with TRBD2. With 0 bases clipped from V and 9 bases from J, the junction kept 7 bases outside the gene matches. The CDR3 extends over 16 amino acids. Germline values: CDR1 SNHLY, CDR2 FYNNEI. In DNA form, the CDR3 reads TGTGCCAGCAGTGAAGCGGGAGTCGGGACTAGCGGTGAGCAGTTCTTC. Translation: CASSEAGVGTSGEQFF.

CDR3 sequence: CASTFPGTYEQYV. DNA of the CDR3: TGTGCCAGCACATTTCCAGGGACCTACGAGCAGTACGTC. V and J are TRBV6-5 and TRBJ2-7; D may be TRBD1 (5 bases). V was trimmed by 7 bases and J by 2 bases, leaving 12 bases between them. CDR1 is MNHEY, CDR2 SVGAGI, per germline. The CDR3 extends over 13 amino acids.

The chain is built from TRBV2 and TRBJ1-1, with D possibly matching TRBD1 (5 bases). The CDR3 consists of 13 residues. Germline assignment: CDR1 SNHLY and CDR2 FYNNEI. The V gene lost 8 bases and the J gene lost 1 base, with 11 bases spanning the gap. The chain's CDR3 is CASGFQGNTEAFF. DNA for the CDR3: TGTGCCAGCGGTTTTCAGGGGAACACTGAAGCTTTCTTT.

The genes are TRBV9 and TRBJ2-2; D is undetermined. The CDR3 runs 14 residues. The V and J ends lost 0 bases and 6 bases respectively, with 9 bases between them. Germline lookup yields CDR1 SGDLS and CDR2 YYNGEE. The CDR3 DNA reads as TGTGCCAGCAGCGTAGTGGCGGATTCCGGGGAGCTGTTTTTT. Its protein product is CASSVVADSGELFF. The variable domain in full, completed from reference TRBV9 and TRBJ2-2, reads DSGVTQTPKHLITATGQRVTLRCSPRSGDLSVYWYQQSLDQGLQFLIQYYNGEERAKGNILERFSAQQFPDLHSELNLSSLELGDSALYFCASSVVADSGELFFGEGSRLTVL.

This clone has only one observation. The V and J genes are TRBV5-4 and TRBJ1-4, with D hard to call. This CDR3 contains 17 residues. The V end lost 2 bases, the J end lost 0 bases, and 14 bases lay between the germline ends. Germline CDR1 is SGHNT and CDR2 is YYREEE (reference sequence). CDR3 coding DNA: TGTGCCAGCAGCTTCTCCGGTACAGTGGCAACTAATGAAAAACTGTTTTTT. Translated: CASSFSGTVATNEKLFF.

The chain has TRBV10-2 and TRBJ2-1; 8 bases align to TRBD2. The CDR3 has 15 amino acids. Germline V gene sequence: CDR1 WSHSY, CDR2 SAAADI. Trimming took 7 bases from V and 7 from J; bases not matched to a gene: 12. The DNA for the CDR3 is TGCGCCAGCATCAGAGAGGGGACTAGTTGGAATGAGCAGTTCTTC. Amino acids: CASIREGTSWNEQFF.

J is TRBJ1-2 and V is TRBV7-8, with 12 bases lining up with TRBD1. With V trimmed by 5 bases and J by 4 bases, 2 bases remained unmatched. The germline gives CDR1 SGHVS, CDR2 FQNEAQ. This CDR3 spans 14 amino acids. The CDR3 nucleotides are TGTGCCAGCAGCCGGGACAGGGGGCCCTATGGCTACACCTTC. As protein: CASSRDRGPYGYTF.

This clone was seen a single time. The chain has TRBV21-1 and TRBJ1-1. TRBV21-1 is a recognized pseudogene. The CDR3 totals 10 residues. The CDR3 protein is CASSKVKAFF. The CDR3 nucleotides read TGTGCCAGCAGCAAAGTTAAAGCTTTCTTT.

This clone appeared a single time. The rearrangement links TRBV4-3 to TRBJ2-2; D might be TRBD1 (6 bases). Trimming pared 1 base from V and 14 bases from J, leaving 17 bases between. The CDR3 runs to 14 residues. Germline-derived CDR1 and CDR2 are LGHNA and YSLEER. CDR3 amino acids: CASSQAGAIPRLFF. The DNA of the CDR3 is TGCGCCAGCAGCCAAGCAGGGGCGATACCTCGTCTGTTTTTT.

The CDR3 protein is CASSLGKAGSEQFF. The CDR3 region has the DNA TGCGCCAGCAGCTTGGGAAAGGCGGGTAGCGAGCAGTTCTTC. The chain links TRBV5-1 to TRBJ2-1, with D possibly TRBD2 on 5 matching bases. From germline, CDR1 is SGHRS and CDR2 YFSETQ. This CDR3 is 14 amino acids long. V was shortened by 0 bases and J by 10 bases, with 14 bases between the two germline ends.

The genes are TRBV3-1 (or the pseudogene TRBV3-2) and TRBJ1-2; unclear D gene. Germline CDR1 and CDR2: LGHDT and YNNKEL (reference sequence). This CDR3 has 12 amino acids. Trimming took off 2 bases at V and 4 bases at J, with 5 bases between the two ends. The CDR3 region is CASSQNIYGYTF. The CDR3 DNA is TGTGCCAGCAGCCAAAACATCTATGGCTACACCTTC.

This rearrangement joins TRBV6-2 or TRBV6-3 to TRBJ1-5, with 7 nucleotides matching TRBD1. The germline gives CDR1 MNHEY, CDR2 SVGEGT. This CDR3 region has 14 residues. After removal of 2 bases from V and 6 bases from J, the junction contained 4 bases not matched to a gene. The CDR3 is CASSYRQGLQPQHF. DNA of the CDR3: TGTGCCAGCAGTTACCGACAGGGCCTTCAGCCCCAGCATTTT.

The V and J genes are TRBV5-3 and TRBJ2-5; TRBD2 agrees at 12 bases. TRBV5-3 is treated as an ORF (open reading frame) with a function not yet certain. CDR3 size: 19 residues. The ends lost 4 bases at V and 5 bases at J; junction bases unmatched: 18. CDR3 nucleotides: TGTGCCAGAAGCCTTCCTTACCCGCGACTAGCGGGGGAAAGGGAGACCCAGTACTTC. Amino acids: CARSLPYPRLAGERETQYF.

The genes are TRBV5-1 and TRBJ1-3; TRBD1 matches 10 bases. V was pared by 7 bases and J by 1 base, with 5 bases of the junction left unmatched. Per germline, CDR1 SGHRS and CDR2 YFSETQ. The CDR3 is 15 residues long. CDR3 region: CASGRDRGSGNTIYF. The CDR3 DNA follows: TGCGCCAGCGGAAGGGACAGGGGTTCTGGAAACACCATATATTTT. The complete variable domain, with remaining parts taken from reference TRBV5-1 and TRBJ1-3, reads KAGVTQTPRYLIKTRGQQVTLSCSPISGHRSVSWYQQTPGQGLQFLFEYFSETQRNKGNFPGRFSGRQFSNSRSEMNVSTLELGDSALYLCASGRDRGSGNTIYFGEGSWLTVV.